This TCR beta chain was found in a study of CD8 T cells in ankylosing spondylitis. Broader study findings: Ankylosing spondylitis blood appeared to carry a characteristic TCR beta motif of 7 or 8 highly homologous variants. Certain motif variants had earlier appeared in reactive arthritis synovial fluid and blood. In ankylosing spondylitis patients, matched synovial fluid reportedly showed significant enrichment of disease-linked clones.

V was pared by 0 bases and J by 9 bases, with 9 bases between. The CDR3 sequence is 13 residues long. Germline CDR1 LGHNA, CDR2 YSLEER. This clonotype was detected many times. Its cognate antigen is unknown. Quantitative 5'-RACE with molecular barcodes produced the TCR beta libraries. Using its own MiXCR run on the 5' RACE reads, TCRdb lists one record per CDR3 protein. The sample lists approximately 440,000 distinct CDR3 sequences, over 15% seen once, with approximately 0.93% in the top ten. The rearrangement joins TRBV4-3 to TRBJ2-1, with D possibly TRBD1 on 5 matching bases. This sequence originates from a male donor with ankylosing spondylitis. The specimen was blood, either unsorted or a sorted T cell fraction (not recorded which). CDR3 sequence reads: CASSQETRGEQFF. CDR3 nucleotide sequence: TGCGCCAGCAGCCAAGAGACAAGGGGTGAGCAGTTCTTC.